The source of this TCR beta chain is a study of regulatory T cells in long-lasting Graves disease. Ten or more counts support this clonotype. Assembly of TCR beta libraries relied on iRepertoire HTBI primers together with Arm-PCR of CDR3 regions. TCRdb re-analysed the multiplex PCR reads in MiXCR, keeping a single row per CDR3 protein. The sample lists 410,000 or so distinct CDR3 sequences, more than 12% occurring once. CDR1 and CDR2 from the germline V gene are MNHEY and SVGEGT. There are 15 residues in the CDR3. V dropped 2 bases and J dropped 5; count of bases not matched to a gene: 7. The time point: newly diagnosed GD, antithyroid drugs for less than 3 months. Researchers made the TCR library from RNA that was extracted from PBMCs. These records were also assigned to another study, of T cells in Graves' hyperthyroidism and ophthalmopathy. That publication notes: HTBI primers were used for first-round RT-PCR of the TCR CDR3.

The specimen comprised peripheral blood mononuclear cells (PBMCs), sampled at new diagnosis, from a patient treated with antithyroid drugs. This chain joins TRBV6-2 or TRBV6-3 and TRBJ2-5; 8 bases map to TRBD2. The clonotype originates from a young woman with Graves disease. This CDR3 reads CASSYGGLEGETQYF. CDR3 coding DNA: TGTGCCAGCAGTTACGGGGGACTAGAGGGGGAGACCCAGTACTTC.